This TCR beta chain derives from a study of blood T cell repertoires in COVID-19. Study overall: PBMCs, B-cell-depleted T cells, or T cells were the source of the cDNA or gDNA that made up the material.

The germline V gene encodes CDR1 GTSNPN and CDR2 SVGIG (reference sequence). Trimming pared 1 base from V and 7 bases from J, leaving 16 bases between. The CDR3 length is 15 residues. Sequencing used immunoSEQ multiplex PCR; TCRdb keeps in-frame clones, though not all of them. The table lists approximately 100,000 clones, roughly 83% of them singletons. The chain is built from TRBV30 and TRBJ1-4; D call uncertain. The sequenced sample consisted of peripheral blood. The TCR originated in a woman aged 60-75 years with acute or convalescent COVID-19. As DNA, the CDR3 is TGTGCCTGGAGTGAAATCGAGTCAAGGAGTGAAAAACTGTTTTTT. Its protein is CAWSEIESRSEKLFF.